This entry describes one T cell receptor beta chain. The antigen remains undetermined. PCR primers comprised 60 Vbeta and 13 Jbeta primers. The data were produced by immunoSEQ multiplex PCR, yet TCRdb's version contains in-frame clones alone and is incomplete. The table for this sample gives 45,000 to 50,000 clones. Germline V gene lookup returns CDR1 SQVTM and CDR2 ANQGSEA. This CDR3 region has 14 residues. J gave up 11 bases and V 4 bases, and 14 bases lay outside the gene matches. The sample originates from a study of cytomegalovirus exposure and HLA in healthy donors. Regarding the study as a whole: Cytomegalovirus status was reportedly diagnosed by the classifier with high specificity and sensitivity.

The sequence was obtained from a male donor in good health and CMV-seronegative. The chain is built from TRBV29-1 and TRBJ1-1, with 9 positions matching TRBD1. Sequencing was performed on PBMCs. The DNA for the CDR3 is TGCAGCGTTGCTCTCCGGGACAGGGATAGTAGGGCTTTCTTT. Its protein is CSVALRDRDSRAFF.